Only a few counts were recorded for the clone carrying this T cell receptor (beta chain). Its antigen is currently unknown. It was with unique molecular identifiers that the TCRbeta library was prepared. TCRdb reanalysed the PCR reads using MiXCR and keeps one entry per CDR3 protein. The data show fewer than 700,000 distinct CDR3 sequences, over 10% seen once. The source of the sample is a study of T-cell reconstitution after alpha-beta-depleted transplantation in children. The CDR3 spans 14 residues. CDR1 is GTSNPN, CDR2 SVGIG, per germline (reference sequence). Trimming took off 2 bases at V and 4 bases at J, with 12 bases between the two ends. Whole-study results and caveats: About two months after transplant, alpha-beta T cells reportedly came from several hundred expanded graft clones. T-cell numbers and diversity, one year after transplant, stemmed largely from T cells that were newly produced.

This sample comprised PBMCs, mostly from graft donor cells, obtained 360 days after TCRalphabeta/CD19-depleted stem cell transplant. The origin of this receptor is a male patient younger than 18 who had a stem cell transplant for acute myeloid leukemia, so the T cells may come from the graft donor. The chain links TRBV30 to TRBJ2-1, with D perhaps given as TRBD1 or TRBD2 (5 bases each). CDR3 protein: CAWSSGTGYNEQFF. CDR3 nucleotide sequence: TGTGCCTGGAGTTCCGGGACCGGTTACAATGAGCAGTTCTTC.